This T cell receptor beta chain was sequenced during a study of cytomegalovirus exposure and HLA in healthy donors. Study-wide context: Sequencing of around 200 million T cells in an earlier analysis found 120 million or so unique TCR beta sequences. Points from the study as a whole: A classifier reportedly called cytomegalovirus status with high sensitivity and specificity. In a later analysis, specific HLA alleles were associated with approximately 16,000 TCR beta sequences at a 0.05 false discovery rate.

V lost 2 bases to trimming and J lost 6 bases, with 8 bases between them. CDR1 is SEHNR, CDR2 FQNEAQ, per germline (reference sequence). This CDR3 spans 12 amino acids. On this clone itself: Its antigen is not known.

PCR amplification relied on 60 Vbeta primers (plus 13 Jbeta primers). Using immunoSEQ multiplex PCR, the repertoire was profiled, and TCRdb retains in-frame clones only, with some absent. The sample carries more than 150,000 clones, roughly 84% recorded once. The source is a boy under 18 in good health and CMV-seronegative. Input material: PBMCs. The chain combines TRBV7-9 with TRBJ2-7, with TRBD2 as a possible D gene (6 bases). The DNA for the CDR3 is TGTGCCAGCAGCTTAAACGGGGGCGAGCAGTACTTC. It translates to CASSLNGGEQYF.